A selection of T cell receptor beta chains follows, all from one sample in a study of control samples from healthy donors and cancer patients. The data were produced by immunoSEQ multiplex PCR, yet TCRdb's version contains in-frame clones alone and is incomplete. The sample carries 90,000 or so clones, around 90% recorded once. Sequencing was performed on blood. Receptor source: a woman aged 70 to 79 in good health. CDR3s include the opening cysteine and the closing phenylalanine or tryptophan. Each record gives: CDR3 length, V gene, J gene, CDR3 protein.

CDR3 length: 16
V gene: TRBV5-4
J gene: TRBJ1-4
CDR3 protein: CASSSQDSPTNEKLFF

CDR3 length: 11
V gene: TRBV11-2
J gene: TRBJ2-7
CDR3 protein: CASTGAYEQYF

CDR3 length: 14
V gene: TRBV25-1
J gene: TRBJ2-7
CDR3 protein: CASSESIRDNEQYF

CDR3 length: 15
V gene: TRBV5-6
J gene: TRBJ2-7
CDR3 protein: CASLTWGDSSYEQYF

CDR3 length: 13
V gene: TRBV12-3/TRBV12-4
J gene: TRBJ2-1
CDR3 protein: CASSLGQYNEQFF

CDR3 length: 12
V gene: TRBV18
J gene: TRBJ2-7
CDR3 protein: CASSATTYEQYF

CDR3 length: 15
V gene: TRBV5-4
J gene: TRBJ1-5
CDR3 protein: CASSLDRYSNQPQHF

CDR3 length: 14
V gene: TRBV19
J gene: TRBJ2-4
CDR3 protein: CASSRLQGTHIQYF

CDR3 length: 19
V gene: TRBV3-1/TRBV3-2
J gene: TRBJ2-4
CDR3 protein: CASSQDVKGARVRKNIQYF

CDR3 length: 12
V gene: TRBV28
J gene: TRBJ1-2
CDR3 protein: CASSLQGKGYTF

CDR3 length: 15
V gene: TRBV30
J gene: TRBJ2-5
CDR3 protein: CAWATSGVFQETQYF

CDR3 length: 12
V gene: TRBV29-1
J gene: TRBJ1-2
CDR3 protein: CSVAASNYGYTF

CDR3 length: 16
V gene: TRBV5-1
J gene: TRBJ1-3
CDR3 protein: CASSLTASTPGNTIYF

CDR3 length: 15
V gene: TRBV3-1/TRBV3-2
J gene: TRBJ1-6
CDR3 protein: CASSATGPQGSPLHF

CDR3 length: 13
V gene: TRBV19
J gene: TRBJ1-2
CDR3 protein: CASSEGHRYGYTF

CDR3 length: 16
V gene: TRBV19
J gene: TRBJ2-6
CDR3 protein: CASSVQGQTGANVLTF

CDR3 length: 15
V gene: TRBV5-1
J gene: TRBJ2-2
CDR3 protein: CASSGDGTNTGELFF

CDR3 length: 15
V gene: TRBV28
J gene: TRBJ1-4
CDR3 protein: CASSFPPPTNEKLFF

CDR3 length: 15
V gene: TRBV5-1
J gene: TRBJ2-5
CDR3 protein: CASSFGSGGMETQYF

CDR3 length: 14
V gene: TRBV7-8
J gene: TRBJ2-7
CDR3 protein: CASSVRAPLYEQYF

CDR3 length: 14
V gene: TRBV2
J gene: TRBJ2-1
CDR3 protein: CASGSSGAWDEQFF

CDR3 length: 14
V gene: TRBV7-9
J gene: TRBJ2-3
CDR3 protein: CASSLESPRSSLHF

CDR3 length: 17
V gene: TRBV27
J gene: TRBJ1-2
CDR3 protein: CASSPPRSPPLSDGYTF

CDR3 length: 15
V gene: TRBV18
J gene: TRBJ1-5
CDR3 protein: CASSPAGQGNQPQHF

CDR3 length: 16
V gene: TRBV19
J gene: TRBJ1-5
CDR3 protein: CASSVVRGVGNQPQHF

CDR3 length: 14
V gene: TRBV18
J gene: TRBJ1-5
CDR3 protein: CASSSTGAGQPQHF

CDR3 length: 13
V gene: TRBV5-1
J gene: TRBJ2-5
CDR3 protein: CASSFDGLETQYF

CDR3 length: 18
V gene: TRBV5-1
J gene: TRBJ2-7
CDR3 protein: CASSLEASGGVLSYEQYF

CDR3 length: 14
V gene: TRBV3-1/TRBV3-2
J gene: TRBJ1-1
CDR3 protein: CASSQLDSITEAFF

CDR3 length: 14
V gene: TRBV18
J gene: TRBJ1-4
CDR3 protein: CASSPPGAVEKLFF